This T cell receptor (beta chain) came from a study of regulatory T cells in long-lasting Graves disease. Study summary: Antithyroid drug intake by newly diagnosed Graves' patients had lasted under 3 months.

Combining iRepertoire HTBI primers with Arm-PCR of CDR3 regions, the authors built TCR beta libraries. TCRdb ran MiXCR on the multiplex PCR reads and lists one entry per CDR3 protein. The sample includes 600,000 to 650,000 distinct CDR3 sequences, approximately 15% seen only once; the top ten take under 20%. This clonotype was counted at least ten times. Germline assignment: CDR1 MDHEN and CDR2 SYDVKM. This CDR3 has 16 amino acids. Germline trimming cut 3 bases from V and 4 bases from J; bases unmatched to any gene: 8. Time point described: newly diagnosed GD, antithyroid drugs for less than 3 months. The authors made the TCR library using RNA they extracted from PBMCs. Approximately 8.2-milliliter peripheral blood samples went into EDTA tubes. The same sample was also studied in work on T cells in Graves' hyperthyroidism and ophthalmopathy. As reported in that work: With the HTBI primer set, the TCR CDR3 went through a first round of RT-PCR. A 13 V-J signature model discriminated ophthalmopathy versus stable hyperthyroidism.

This sample comprised peripheral blood mononuclear cells (PBMCs), obtained at new diagnosis, from a patient treated with antithyroid drugs. This clonotype was sampled from a woman aged 25-40 years with Graves disease. The rearrangement links TRBV28 to TRBJ2-1; 8 bases map to TRBD2. The CDR3 reads CASSFLGSGGYNEQFF. The CDR3 DNA is TGTGCCAGCAGTTTCCTTGGGAGCGGGGGTTACAATGAGCAGTTCTTC.